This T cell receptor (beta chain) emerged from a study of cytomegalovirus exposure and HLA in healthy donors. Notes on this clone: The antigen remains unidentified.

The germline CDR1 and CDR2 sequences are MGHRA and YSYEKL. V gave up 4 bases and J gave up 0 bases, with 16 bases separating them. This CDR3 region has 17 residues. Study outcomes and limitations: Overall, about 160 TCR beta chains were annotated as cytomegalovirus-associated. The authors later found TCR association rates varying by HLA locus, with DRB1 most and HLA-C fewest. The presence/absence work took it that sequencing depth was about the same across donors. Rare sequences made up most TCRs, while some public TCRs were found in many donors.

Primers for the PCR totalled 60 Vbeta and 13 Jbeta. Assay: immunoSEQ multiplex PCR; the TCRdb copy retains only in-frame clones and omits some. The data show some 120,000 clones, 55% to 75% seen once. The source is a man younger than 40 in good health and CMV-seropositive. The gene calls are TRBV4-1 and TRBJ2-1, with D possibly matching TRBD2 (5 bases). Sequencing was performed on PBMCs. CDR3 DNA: TGCGCCAGCAGCCTCACGTCCGGGATTAGCTCCTACAATGAGCAGTTCTTC. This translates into CASSLTSGISSYNEQFF.